The 2 T cell receptor beta chains in this list originate from one sample, sequenced in a study of blood T cell repertoires in COVID-19 (dated by TCRdb to the early 2020s). Receptor amplification or capture employed the immunoSEQ multiplex PCR assay. TCRdb re-hosts the immuneACCESS table, in-frame sequences only. Its copies lack some clones; in the studies checked, an unresolved V gene accounts for under half of them, and the cause for the rest is not known. This sample has some 460,000 clones in its table, and nearly 90% of those were observed once. Under 2.5% of the sample comes from the top ten. Sequencing was carried out using PBMCs or T cells enriched from blood (not recorded which). The source is a woman under 30 with acute COVID-19.

The rearrangement uses TRBV6-2 or TRBV6-3 and TRBJ2-7, with TRBD2 identical over 8 bases. The germline CDR1 and CDR2 sequences are MNHEY and SVGEGT. The CDR3 runs 15 residues. With 0 bases clipped from V and 3 bases from J, the junction kept 4 bases outside the gene matches. The CDR3 sequence is CASSYSGREDYEQYF. CDR3 DNA sequence: TGTGCCAGCAGTTACTCGGGGCGGGAGGACTACGAGCAGTACTTC.

The V and J genes are TRBV11-3 and TRBJ1-5; a possible D gene is TRBD1 (5 bases). The V end was cut by 6 bases, the J end by 9 bases, with 21 bases between. The CDR3 has 15 residues. The V gene's germline CDR1 is SGHNT and CDR2 YENEEA. CDR3 sequence reads: CASSWTKPLVGPQHF. The DNA for the CDR3 is TGTGCCAGCAGTTGGACAAAACCCTTAGTGGGGCCCCAGCATTTT.